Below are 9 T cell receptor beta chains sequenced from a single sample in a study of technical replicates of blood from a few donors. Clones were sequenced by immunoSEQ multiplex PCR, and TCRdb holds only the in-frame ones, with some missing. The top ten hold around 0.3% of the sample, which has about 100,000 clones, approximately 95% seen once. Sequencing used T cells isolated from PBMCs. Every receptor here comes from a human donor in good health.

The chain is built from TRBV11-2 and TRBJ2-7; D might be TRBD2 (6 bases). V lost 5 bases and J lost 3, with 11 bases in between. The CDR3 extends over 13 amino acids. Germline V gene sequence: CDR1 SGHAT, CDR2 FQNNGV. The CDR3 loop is CASSPGLLYEQYF. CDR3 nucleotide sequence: TGTGCCAGCAGCCCGGGACTCCTCTACGAGCAGTACTTC.

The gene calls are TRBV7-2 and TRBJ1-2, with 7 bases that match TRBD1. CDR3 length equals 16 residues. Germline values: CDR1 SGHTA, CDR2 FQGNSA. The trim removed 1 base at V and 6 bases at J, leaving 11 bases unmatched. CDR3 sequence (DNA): TGTGCCAGCAGCTTAGAAGACAGGGAAATCCCGCATGGCTACACCTTC. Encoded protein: CASSLEDREIPHGYTF.

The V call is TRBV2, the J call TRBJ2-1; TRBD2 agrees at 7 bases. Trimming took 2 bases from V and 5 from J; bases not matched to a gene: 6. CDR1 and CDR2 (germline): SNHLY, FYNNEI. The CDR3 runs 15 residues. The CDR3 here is CASSETAGTNNEQFF. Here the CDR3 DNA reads TGTGCCAGCAGTGAAACGGCCGGGACTAACAATGAGCAGTTCTTC.

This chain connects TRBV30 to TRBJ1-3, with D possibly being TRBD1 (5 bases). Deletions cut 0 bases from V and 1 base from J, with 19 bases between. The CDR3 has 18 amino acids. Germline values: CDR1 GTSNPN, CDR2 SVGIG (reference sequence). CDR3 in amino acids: CAWSVSKFGGVSGNTIYF. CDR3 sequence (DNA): TGTGCCTGGAGTGTGTCCAAATTCGGGGGGGTTTCTGGAAACACCATATATTTT.

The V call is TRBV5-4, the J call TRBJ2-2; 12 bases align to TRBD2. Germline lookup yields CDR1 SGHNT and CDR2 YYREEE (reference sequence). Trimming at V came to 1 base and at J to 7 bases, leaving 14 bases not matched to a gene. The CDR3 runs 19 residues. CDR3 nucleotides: TGTGCCAGCAGCTTGTCGATAGCTAGCGGGAGGGCCGATAACGGGGAGCTGTTTTTT. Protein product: CASSLSIASGRADNGELFF.

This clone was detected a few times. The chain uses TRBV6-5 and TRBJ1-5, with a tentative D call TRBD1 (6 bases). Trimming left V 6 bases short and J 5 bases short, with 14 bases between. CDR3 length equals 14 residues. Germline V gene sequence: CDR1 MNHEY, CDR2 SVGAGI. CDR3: CASSPWTAYQPQHF. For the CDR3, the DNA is TGTGCCAGCAGCCCCTGGACAGCATATCAGCCCCAGCATTTT.

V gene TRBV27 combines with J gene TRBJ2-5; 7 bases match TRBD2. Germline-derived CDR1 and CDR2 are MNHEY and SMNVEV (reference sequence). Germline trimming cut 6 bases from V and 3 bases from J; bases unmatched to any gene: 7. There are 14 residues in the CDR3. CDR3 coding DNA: TGTGCCAGCAGCCCAAGAGCGGGAAAAGAGACCCAGTACTTC. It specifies CASSPRAGKETQYF.

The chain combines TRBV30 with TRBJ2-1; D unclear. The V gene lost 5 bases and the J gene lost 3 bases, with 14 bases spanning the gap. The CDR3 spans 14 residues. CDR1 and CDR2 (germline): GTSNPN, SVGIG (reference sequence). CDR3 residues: CAWWPIPRYNEQFF. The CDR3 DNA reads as TGTGCCTGGTGGCCCATACCTCGCTACAATGAGCAGTTCTTC.

CDR3 nucleotides: TGTGCCACCAGCACCGGGACAGGGTATCAGCCCCAGCATTTT. Its protein product is CATSTGTGYQPQHF. The chain recombines TRBV15 with TRBJ1-5; 9 bases agree with TRBD1. J gave up 5 bases and V 4 bases, and 3 bases lay outside the gene matches. CDR1 is LNHNV and CDR2 is YYDKDF in the germline V gene (reference sequence). The CDR3 length is 14 residues.